Each of the 2 T cell receptor beta chains below was sequenced from the same sample in a study of T cell repertoires in ileal Crohn's disease. Here immunoSEQ multiplex PCR was the method, and the copy in TCRdb shows in-frame clones only, minus some. The data show some 6,700 clones, about 83% seen once. Sequenced: ileal tissue. Every receptor here comes from an adult with Crohn's disease.

CDR3 residues: CASSTRTSGSRNEQFF. The CDR3 DNA sequence: TGTGCCAGCAGTACCCGGACTAGCGGGAGTAGGAATGAGCAGTTCTTC. The chain has TRBV27 and TRBJ2-1, with 13 bases lining up with TRBD2. V was pared by 5 bases and J by 7 bases, with 8 bases of the junction left unmatched. The CDR3 spans 16 residues. In germline, CDR1 is MNHEY, CDR2 SMNVEV (reference sequence).

V usage is TRBV5-6 and J usage is TRBJ1-2; 7 bases are shared with TRBD1. Germline values: CDR1 SGHDT, CDR2 YYEEEE. CDR3 length: 14 amino acids. With V trimmed by 1 base and J by 8 bases, 8 bases remained unmatched. In DNA, the CDR3 is TGTGCCAGCAGCTTGCCCACAGGGACAGCCGGCTACACCTTC. This sequence encodes CASSLPTGTAGYTF.